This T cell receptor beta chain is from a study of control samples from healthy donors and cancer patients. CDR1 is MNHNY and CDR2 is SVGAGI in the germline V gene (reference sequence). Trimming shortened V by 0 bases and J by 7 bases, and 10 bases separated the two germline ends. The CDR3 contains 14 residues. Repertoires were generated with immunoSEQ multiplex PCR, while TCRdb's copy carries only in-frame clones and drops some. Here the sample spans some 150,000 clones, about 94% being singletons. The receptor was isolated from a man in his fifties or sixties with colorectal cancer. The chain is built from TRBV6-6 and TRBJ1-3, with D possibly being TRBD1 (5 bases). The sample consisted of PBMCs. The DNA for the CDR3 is TGTGCCAGCAGTTACTCTGCAGGGAGGAACACCATATATTTT. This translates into CASSYSAGRNTIYF.